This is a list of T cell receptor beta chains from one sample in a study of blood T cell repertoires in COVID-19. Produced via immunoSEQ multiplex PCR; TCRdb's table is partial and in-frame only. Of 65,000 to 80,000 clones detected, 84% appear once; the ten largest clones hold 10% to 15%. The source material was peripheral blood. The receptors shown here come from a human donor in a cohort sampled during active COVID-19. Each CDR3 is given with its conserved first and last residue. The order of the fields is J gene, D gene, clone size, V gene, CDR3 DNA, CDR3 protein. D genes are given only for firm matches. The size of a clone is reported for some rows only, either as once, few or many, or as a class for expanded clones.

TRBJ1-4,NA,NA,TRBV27,TGTGCCAGCAGTTTATGGGGGGCAACTAATGAAAAACTGTTTTTT,CASSLWGATNEKLFF
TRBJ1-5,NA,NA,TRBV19,TGTGCCAGTAGTATAAAGGGGGGGGATCAGCCCCAGCATTTT,CASSIKGGDQPQHF
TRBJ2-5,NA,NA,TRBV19,TGTGCCAGTAGTCTGGACAGCGGGGAGATCCAGTACTTC,CASSLDSGEIQYF
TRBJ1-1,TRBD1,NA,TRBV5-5,TGTGCCAGCACCCGACAGGGTCAGCGGAACACTGAAGCTTTCTTT,CASTRQGQRNTEAFF
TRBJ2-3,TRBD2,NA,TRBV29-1,TGCAGCGTCCTGCGGGGGGGTACAGATACGCAGTATTTT,CSVLRGGTDTQYF
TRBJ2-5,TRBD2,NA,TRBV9,TGTGCCAGCAGCGCCGCTCGAGGGACTAAGGGCGGGGAGACCCAGTACTTC,CASSAARGTKGGETQYF
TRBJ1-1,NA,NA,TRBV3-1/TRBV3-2,TGTGCCAGCACCGATCGGGGGGGTGCTGAAGCTTTCTTT,CASTDRGGAEAFF
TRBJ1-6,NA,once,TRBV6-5,TGTGCCAGCACGGGGAGTATTTCCTATAATTCACCCCTCCACTTT,CASTGSISYNSPLHF
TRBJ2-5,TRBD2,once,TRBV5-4,TGTGCCAGCAGCTTAGCGGGGGGCCCGGTCGAGACCCAGTACTTC,CASSLAGGPVETQYF
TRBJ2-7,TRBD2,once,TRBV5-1,TGCGCCAGCAGCCCCCCGGGACTAGATATGGGCGAGCAGTACTTC,CASSPPGLDMGEQYF
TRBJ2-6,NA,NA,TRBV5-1,TGCGCCAGCAGCTTGGCCGGGAGTACTGGGGCCAACGTCCTGACTTTC,CASSLAGSTGANVLTF
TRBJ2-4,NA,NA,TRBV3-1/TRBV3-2,TGTGCCAGCTCTTCGGGGAGGTTAGCCAAAAACATTCAGTACTTC,CASSSGRLAKNIQYF
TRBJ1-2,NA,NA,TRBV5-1,TGCGCCAGCAGCTTGGCCCCGGGAGAGTATGGCTACACCTTC,CASSLAPGEYGYTF
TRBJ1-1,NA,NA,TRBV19,TGTGCCAGTAGTATCCGGGACACGGCTTTCTTT,CASSIRDTAFF
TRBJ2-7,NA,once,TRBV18,TGTGCCAGCTCACCACCGGGGGGAGCGGGCTCCTACGAGCAGTACTTC,CASSPPGGAGSYEQYF
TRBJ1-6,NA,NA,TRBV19,TGTGCCAGTAGTATAAGAACTCGCTCCTATAATTCACCCCTCCACTTT,CASSIRTRSYNSPLHF
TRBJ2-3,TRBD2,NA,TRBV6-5,TGTGCCAGCGCCCGACTAGCGGGAGGGGAAGATACGCAGTATTTT,CASARLAGGEDTQYF
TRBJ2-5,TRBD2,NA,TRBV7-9,TGTGCCAGCACCTTCTCGTCGGGGACTAGCGGGAGTTCGAGAGAGACCCAGTACTTC,CASTFSSGTSGSSRETQYF
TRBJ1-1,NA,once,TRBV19,TGTGCCAGTAGTACCGGGACACTTGGGAGCACTGAAGCTTTCTTT,CASSTGTLGSTEAFF
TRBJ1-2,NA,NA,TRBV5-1,TGCGCCACCGCCCCGGATAGCAACTATGGCTACACCTTC,CATAPDSNYGYTF
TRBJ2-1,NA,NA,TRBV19,TGTGCCAGTAGTATAGATGTGCAGCGCTTTGAGCAGTTCTTC,CASSIDVQRFEQFF
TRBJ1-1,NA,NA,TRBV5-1,TGCGCCAGCAGCTTTGGGGGCGACACTGAAGCTTTCTTT,CASSFGGDTEAFF
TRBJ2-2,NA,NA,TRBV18,TGTGCCAGCTCACCACCAAGCAGGGATCTTCTCACCGGGGAGCTGTTTTTT,CASSPPSRDLLTGELFF
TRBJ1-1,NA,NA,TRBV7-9,TGTGCCAGCAGCTCCCCCATGCGGACTGAAGCTTTCTTT,CASSSPMRTEAFF
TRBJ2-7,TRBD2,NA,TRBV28,TGTGCCAGCAGTAAGACTAGCGGGAAAACCTACGAGCAGTACTTC,CASSKTSGKTYEQYF
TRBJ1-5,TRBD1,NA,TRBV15,TGTGCCACCAGCAGAGCAGGGACAGGGGGCAAGCCCCAGCATTTT,CATSRAGTGGKPQHF
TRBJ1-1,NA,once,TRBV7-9,TGTGCCAGCAGCTTAGTTGAGGGTACTGAAGCTTTCTTT,CASSLVEGTEAFF
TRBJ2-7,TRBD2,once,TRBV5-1,TGCGCCAGCAGCTTGGCCGTGTCTAGCGGGGATTCCTACGAGCAGTACTTC,CASSLAVSSGDSYEQYF
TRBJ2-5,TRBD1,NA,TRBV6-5,TGTGCCAGCAGTTGGACAGGGGAGCAAGAGACCCAGTACTTC,CASSWTGEQETQYF
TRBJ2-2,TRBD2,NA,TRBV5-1,TGCGCCAGCAGCTTGGGGACTAGTAACGGGGAGCTGTTTTTT,CASSLGTSNGELFF
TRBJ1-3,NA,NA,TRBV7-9,TGTGCCAGCAGCTTAGCGCGAGGTCTCTCTGGAAACACCATATATTTT,CASSLARGLSGNTIYF